The rows below give T cell receptor beta chains drawn from one sample of a study of blood T cell repertoires in COVID-19. Generated by immunoSEQ multiplex PCR, the TCRdb table keeps only in-frame clones and is missing some. The repertoire includes about 92,000 clones, roughly 75% of them detected once, and roughly 8.4% sits in the top ten. Sequencing was done on a sample of peripheral blood. The receptors come from a man aged 45-65 years who had recovered from COVID-19. The CDR3 runs from the conserved cysteine through the conserved F or W. The D gene is left open where the match is weak. Where a row states a size, it is once, few, many or the class of an expanded clone; other rows omit it.

TRBV7-6	.	TRBJ1-4	.	TGTGCCAGCAGCTTAACAGGGTACTCAACTAATGAAAAACTGTTTTTT	CASSLTGYSTNEKLFF
TRBV11-1	.	TRBJ1-1	.	TGTGCCAGCAGCCCAACCCTAACTGAAGCTTTCTTT	CASSPTLTEAFF
TRBV7-2	TRBD2	TRBJ2-7	.	TGTGCCAGCAGCTCCTCCCGGCTAGCGGGGGCCTACGAGCAGTACTTC	CASSSSRLAGAYEQYF
TRBV6-2/TRBV6-3	.	TRBJ2-1	once	TGTGCCAGCAGTTACGGGATAGCGTCCAATGAGCAGTTCTTC	CASSYGIASNEQFF
TRBV6-5	.	TRBJ1-6	.	TGTGCCAGCAGTTCTAGCAGCTCCTATAATTCACCCCTCCACTTT	CASSSSSSYNSPLHF
TRBV19	TRBD2	TRBJ2-1	.	TGTGCCAGTAGCACAACCGGGACTAGGGTCAATGAGCAGTTCTTC	CASSTTGTRVNEQFF
TRBV7-9	TRBD1	TRBJ1-4	.	TGTGCCAGCAGCTCGAGGAGCCAGGGGGCTCGCGAAAAACTGTTTTTT	CASSSRSQGAREKLFF
TRBV4-1	.	TRBJ2-7	.	TGCGCCAGCAGCCAAGTACTGTCTGGCGAGCAGTACTTC	CASSQVLSGEQYF
TRBV15	.	TRBJ2-7	.	TGTGCCACCAGCAGAGACCACTACGAGCAGTACTTC	CATSRDHYEQYF
TRBV7-2	TRBD2	TRBJ2-5	once	TGTGCCAGCAGCCTCCGGGGGGATGGAGAGACCCAGTACTTC	CASSLRGDGETQYF
TRBV29-1	.	TRBJ1-4	.	TGCAGCGTTGCGGACAGCGGAATAACCAAACTGTTTTTT	CSVADSGITKLFF
TRBV23-1	.	TRBJ1-2	.	TGCGCCAGCAGTCAATCGGGGGACAACTTCTGTGGCTACACCTTC	CASSQSGDNFCGYTF
TRBV4-2	TRBD2	TRBJ2-2	.	TGTGCCAGCAAAGGAGCGGGAGGGCCTCTGAGCACCGGGGAGCTGTTTTTT	CASKGAGGPLSTGELFF
TRBV7-2	.	TRBJ2-7	.	TGTGCCAGCAGCTTAGTCGGGGAGGAATCCTACGAGCAGTACTTC	CASSLVGEESYEQYF
TRBV6-6	.	TRBJ1-6	.	TGTGCCAGCAGTTCCCCGTACAGGGTCGGTTCACCCCTCCACTTT	CASSSPYRVGSPLHF
TRBV5-5	.	TRBJ1-3	few	TGTGCCAGCAGCTTGGCCCCAAACGGTCTTGGAAACACCATATATTTT	CASSLAPNGLGNTIYF
TRBV5-1	.	TRBJ2-3	.	TGCGCCAGCAGCTCGGATCAACAGGGTGCAGATACGCAGTATTTT	CASSSDQQGADTQYF
TRBV7-7	TRBD2	TRBJ2-3	.	TGTGCCAGCAGCTCAGTAGCGGGACCCCAAGATACGCAGTATTTT	CASSSVAGPQDTQYF
TRBV6-6	.	TRBJ2-3	.	TGTGCCAGCAGGGCCCCTAGCGAGGCAGATACGCAGTATTTT	CASRAPSEADTQYF
TRBV3-1/TRBV3-2	TRBD2	TRBJ2-3	.	TGTGCCAGCAGCCCAATGGGCGGGGGGGGCACAGATACGCAGTATTTT	CASSPMGGGGTDTQYF
TRBV2	TRBD1	TRBJ1-3	.	TGTGCCAGCCGGACAGGGGGAAACACCATATATTTT	CASRTGGNTIYF
TRBV19	.	TRBJ1-5	many	TGTGCCAGTAGCCACCAAAGCAGGAATCAGCCCCAGCATTTT	CASSHQSRNQPQHF
TRBV6-5	TRBD1	TRBJ2-4	.	TGTGCCAGCAGTTTACGGGACAGGGCGGCCAAAAACATTCAGTACTTC	CASSLRDRAAKNIQYF
TRBV12-3/TRBV12-4	TRBD1	TRBJ1-1	.	TGTGCCAGCAGGGACGTCAACAGGGGGCAAGCTTTCTTT	CASRDVNRGQAFF
TRBV3-1/TRBV3-2	.	TRBJ1-2	once	TGTGCCAGCAGCCAAGAGTTGGGGGGGGAAATGGATGGCTACACCTTC	CASSQELGGEMDGYTF
TRBV5-1	.	TRBJ1-3	.	TGCGCCAGCAGCTCAGGGACTGGAAACACCATATATTTT	CASSSGTGNTIYF
TRBV27	.	TRBJ2-3	.	TGTGCCAGCAGCCCTTCTGGGGACTCGCAGTATTTT	CASSPSGDSQYF
TRBV18	.	TRBJ1-2	.	TGTGCCAGCTCACCACCCTCCGGGGACTATGGCTACACCTTC	CASSPPSGDYGYTF
TRBV2	TRBD1	TRBJ2-1	.	TGTGCCAGCAGTCTGACAGGGCAGGAGCAGTTCTTC	CASSLTGQEQFF
TRBV11-2	TRBD2	TRBJ2-2	few	TGTGCCAGCAGCCTACCTAGCGGGAACACCGGGGAGCTGTTTTTT	CASSLPSGNTGELFF
TRBV5-4	.	TRBJ2-1	few	TGTGCCAGCCGTAGCAGGGGCGTATACAATGAGCAGTTCTTC	CASRSRGVYNEQFF
TRBV5-4	.	TRBJ2-6	.	TGTGCCAGCAGTTTCACCGGGACACCCTACCTGACTTTC	CASSFTGTPYLTF
TRBV6-5	TRBD1	TRBJ1-1	.	TGTGCCAGCAGTCGGTGGACAGGGGAGGCTGAAGCTTTCTTT	CASSRWTGEAEAFF
TRBV28	.	TRBJ1-4	.	TGTGCCAGCAGTTTGAGTCCAACTAATGAAAAACTGTTTTTT	CASSLSPTNEKLFF
TRBV27	.	TRBJ2-6	once	TGTGCCAGCAGTTTAGGTAGGAGTGGGGCCAACGTCCTGACTTTC	CASSLGRSGANVLTF
TRBV6-5	TRBD1	TRBJ1-3	.	TGTGCCAGCAGTTATACAGGGGCTGGGAATGGAAACACCATATATTTT	CASSYTGAGNGNTIYF
TRBV19	TRBD1	TRBJ2-4	.	TGTGCCAGTAGACTGGACAGGTTAGCCAAAAACATTCAGTACTTC	CASRLDRLAKNIQYF
TRBV5-4	.	TRBJ1-2	.	TGTGCCAGCAGCTCATCGGGGGGCAGCTATGGCTACACCTTC	CASSSSGGSYGYTF
TRBV19	.	TRBJ1-1	.	TGTGCCAGTAGAACAATGGGGCTGGTGTTACACACTGAAGCTTTCTTT	CASRTMGLVLHTEAFF
TRBV19	.	TRBJ2-7	.	TGTGCCAGTAGTCCCCCGGGCTCCTACGAGCAGTACTTC	CASSPPGSYEQYF
TRBV2	.	TRBJ1-5	once	TGTGCCAGCAGCAATCGACAGGCTCATCAGCCCCAGCATTTT	CASSNRQAHQPQHF
TRBV12-5	TRBD1	TRBJ1-1	.	TGTGCTAGTGGTCGGGACAGCGAAGCTTTCTTT	CASGRDSEAFF
TRBV7-2	.	TRBJ1-5	.	TGTGCCAGCAGCTTAGGACGTCAGCCAGGTTCAGCCCAGCATTTT	CASSLGRQPGSAQHF
TRBV7-3	.	TRBJ2-3	.	TGTGCCAGCAGCTTAGGGCCCGCCGCCCAGGATACGCAGTATTTT	CASSLGPAAQDTQYF
TRBV19	.	TRBJ1-6	.	TGTGCCAGTAGTAGCAGACGGGATTCACCCCTCCACTTT	CASSSRRDSPLHF
TRBV10-3	.	TRBJ1-4	.	TGTGCCATCAGGGACAGTGCAACTAATGAAAAACTGTTTTTT	CAIRDSATNEKLFF
TRBV6-4	TRBD2	TRBJ2-2	.	TGTGCCAGCAGTGACTCGAGCGGGAGGGCCACCGGGGAGCTGTTTTTT	CASSDSSGRATGELFF
TRBV6-4	TRBD2	TRBJ2-3	.	TGTGCCAGCAGTGACTCTAGCGGGAGAGATACGCAGTATTTT	CASSDSSGRDTQYF
TRBV3-1/TRBV3-2	.	TRBJ2-6	.	TGTGCCACCAGCCCAGGGGCCAACGTCCTGACTTTC	CATSPGANVLTF